Below are 22 T cell receptor beta chains sequenced from a single sample in a study of shared clonotypes between healthy human individuals. In the naive CD8 group, cells lacked CD45RO and were positively selected for CCR7, so terminally differentiated effector memory CD45RA+ cells were left out. TCRdb's copy holds only in-frame clones and misses some; the assay was immunoSEQ multiplex PCR. Of around 610,000 clones in the sample, 90% to 97% were seen once. Sequenced input: naive CD8+ T cells sorted from blood. Receptors were obtained from a young woman in good health.

The V gene is TRBV6-1, the J gene TRBJ2-7; D remains unclear. Trimming cost V 0 bases and J 7 bases, with 4 bases left between them. CDR1 is MNHNS, CDR2 SASEGT, per germline. This CDR3 is built from 11 residues. CDR3 DNA: TGTGCCAGCAGTGAAGCTTGGGAGCAGTACTTC. As protein: CASSEAWEQYF.

This chain links TRBV11-2 with TRBJ1-2, with 11 bases matching TRBD1. V trimming: 6 bases; J trimming: 5 bases; junction bases outside the gene matches: 14. The CDR3 is 17 amino acids. Germline V lookup: CDR1 SGHAT, CDR2 FQNNGV. The CDR3: CASSSWDRGRVGYGYTF. Here the CDR3 DNA reads TGTGCCAGCAGTTCATGGGACAGGGGGAGAGTTGGTTATGGCTACACCTTC.

V usage is TRBV28 and J usage is TRBJ2-7; D is perhaps TRBD1 (6 bases). The V end lost 5 bases, the J end lost 4 bases, and 15 bases lay between the germline ends. The CDR3 sequence is 14 residues long. Germline CDR1 is MDHEN and CDR2 is SYDVKM. The CDR3 sequence is CASSIQGLTYEQYF. Here the CDR3 DNA reads TGTGCCAGCAGTATACAGGGCCTGACGTACGAGCAGTACTTC.

The sample holds one count of this clone. V and J are TRBV29-1 and TRBJ2-1, with D perhaps TRBD2 (6 bases). Germline V lookup: CDR1 SQVTM, CDR2 ANQGSEA. The CDR3 spans 12 residues. V was trimmed by 2 bases and J by 9 bases, leaving 11 bases between them. The CDR3 reads CSVEIGGSEQFF. In nucleotides, the CDR3 is TGCAGCGTTGAAATTGGGGGGAGTGAGCAGTTCTTC.

This chain uses TRBV7-2 with TRBJ1-1; D is possibly TRBD1 (6 bases). The ends were cut back, 5 bases at V and 2 bases at J, with 18 bases in the middle. Germline CDR1 and CDR2: SGHTA and FQGNSA. The CDR3 spans 16 residues. The chain's CDR3 is CASSTSRRTVNTEAFF. Here the CDR3 DNA reads TGTGCCAGCAGCACCTCAAGAAGGACAGTTAACACTGAAGCTTTCTTT.

This clone appeared once. This chain connects TRBV28 to TRBJ1-1; 7 bases line up with TRBD1. V gave up 5 bases and J gave up 6 bases; unmatched junction bases: 3. CDR1 and CDR2 from the germline V gene are MDHEN and SYDVKM. This CDR3 is 12 amino acids long. CDR3 coding DNA: TGTGCCAGCAGTAATAGGGGGCCTGAAGCTTTCTTT. This gives the protein CASSNRGPEAFF.

J is TRBJ2-5 and V is TRBV28; D remains ambiguous. Germline V CDR1 and CDR2: MDHEN, SYDVKM. This CDR3 spans 13 amino acids. V shed 3 bases and J shed 0 bases, with 5 bases lying between them. The CDR3 DNA sequence: TGTGCCAGCAGTTTCTGGCACCAAGAGACCCAGTACTTC. It yields the protein CASSFWHQETQYF.

The V call is TRBV19, the J call TRBJ1-1, with 7 bases fitting TRBD1. Germline assignment: CDR1 LNHDA and CDR2 SQIVND (reference sequence). The length of the CDR3 is 15 residues. Unmatched junction bases numbered 8, after V lost 3 bases and J lost 4 bases. The CDR3 DNA is TGTGCCAGTAGTATGGAGACAGGGTTAGTCACTGAAGCTTTCTTT. Translated: CASSMETGLVTEAFF.

Only one count was recorded for this clone. The chain recombines TRBV28 with TRBJ2-3; 8 positions match TRBD1. This CDR3 has 16 amino acids. V was pared by 4 bases and J by 0 bases, with 6 bases of the junction left unmatched. CDR1 and CDR2 from the germline V gene are MDHEN and SYDVKM. The CDR3 DNA follows: TGTGCCAGCAGTTGGGACAGGCAGTCTAGCACAGATACGCAGTATTTT. It encodes CASSWDRQSSTDTQYF.

The rearrangement joins TRBV2 to TRBJ2-1; TRBD1 might be the D (6 bases). The CDR3 length is 13 residues. Germline CDR1 SNHLY, CDR2 FYNNEI. Trimming stripped 4 bases from V and 7 bases from J, with 11 bases between. The CDR3 bases are TGTGCCAGCAGTGGGGGGACAAGAAATGAGCAGTTCTTC. Translated: CASSGGTRNEQFF. The variable domain in full, completed from reference TRBV2 and TRBJ2-1, reads EPEVTQTPSHQVTQMGQEVILRCVPISNHLYFYWYRQILGQKVEFLVSFYNNEISEKSEIFDDQFSVERPDGSNFTLKIRSTKLEDSAMYFCASSGGTRNEQFFGPGTRLTVL.

The chain has TRBV5-1 and TRBJ2-1, with 10 bases identical to TRBD2. The V and J ends lost 2 bases and 6 bases, in that order; junction bases with no gene match: 8. The CDR3 length is 16 residues. CDR1 is SGHRS, CDR2 YFSETQ, per germline. The CDR3, as DNA: TGCGCCAGCAGCTTCCCAGCGGGAGGGGGGCCCAATGAGCAGTTCTTC. Protein product: CASSFPAGGGPNEQFF.

V gene TRBV7-8 combines with J gene TRBJ2-5; D unclear. With 1 base removed from V and 1 base from J, the gap between germline ends came to 10 bases. The V gene's germline CDR1 is SGHVS and CDR2 FQNEAQ. This CDR3 spans 15 amino acids. This CDR3 is CASSLGAYTQETQYF. The CDR3 DNA reads TGTGCCAGCAGCTTAGGGGCGTACACCCAAGAGACCCAGTACTTC.

As regards this clone: The sample holds other DNA sequences that translate to the same CDR3. This chain links TRBV4-1 with TRBJ2-7; D may be TRBD1 (6 bases). CDR1 MGHRA and CDR2 YSYEKL come from the germline V gene. The CDR3 runs to 15 residues. Trimming stripped 1 base from V and 0 bases from J, with 10 bases between. Here the CDR3 reads CASSQGQESSYEQYF. The CDR3 coding sequence is TGCGCCAGCAGCCAAGGACAGGAAAGCTCCTACGAGCAGTACTTC.

The chain has TRBV5-6 and TRBJ2-3; 16 nucleotides align to TRBD2. From germline, CDR1 is SGHDT and CDR2 YYEEEE. The CDR3 runs to 18 residues. The V gene end was trimmed by 3 bases and the J gene end by 1 base; junction bases not matched to a gene: 5. CDR3 sequence (DNA): TGTGCCAGCAGCTGGGGGACTAGCGGGAGGGCCGGCACAGATACGCAGTATTTT. Its protein is CASSWGTSGRAGTDTQYF.

The chain carries TRBV6-5 and TRBJ1-5, with D hard to call. The germline V gene has CDR1 MNHEY and CDR2 SVGAGI. The CDR3 consists of 14 residues. Trimming cost V 4 bases and J 4 bases, with 11 bases left between them. The CDR3 spells CASSSGWGNQPQHF. The CDR3 DNA reads TGTGCCAGCAGTTCCGGTTGGGGAAATCAGCCCCAGCATTTT.

This chain joins TRBV27 and TRBJ1-5, with TRBD1 matching over 11 bases. In germline, CDR1 is MNHEY, CDR2 SMNVEV (reference sequence). V was pared by 5 bases and J by 6 bases, with 9 bases of the junction left unmatched. This CDR3 comprises 16 residues. CDR3 protein: CASSPPGQGGGQPQHF. Here the CDR3 DNA reads TGTGCCAGCAGTCCCCCGGGACAGGGGGGCGGTCAGCCCCAGCATTTT.

The chain links TRBV7-9 to TRBJ1-4; possible D gene TRBD1, 6 bases. V lost 1 base, J lost 6 bases, and 15 bases lay in between. There are 16 residues in the CDR3. Germline CDR1 is SEHNR and CDR2 is FQNEAQ (reference sequence). The CDR3: CASSLGIGTPDEKLFF. The CDR3 nucleotides are TGTGCCAGCAGCTTAGGGATCGGGACACCCGATGAAAAACTGTTTTTT. Combining the CDR3 with reference TRBV7-9 and TRBJ1-4 gives the whole variable domain DTGVSQNPRHKITKRGQNVTFRCDPISEHNRLYWYRQTLGQGPEFLTYFQNEAQLEKSRLLSDRFSAERPKGSFSTLEIQRTEQGDSAMYLCASSLGIGTPDEKLFFGSGTQLSVL.

For the CDR3, the DNA is TGCGCCAGCAACCGTCCTGGGGGGGGCGCGGGTGGCTACACCTTC. Its protein product is CASNRPGGGAGGYTF. The rearrangement joins TRBV4-1 to TRBJ1-2; D may be TRBD1 (6 bases). Germline V lookup: CDR1 MGHRA, CDR2 YSYEKL. CDR3 length: 15 amino acids. V lost 7 bases and J lost 7, with 22 bases in between.

The chain is built from TRBV28 and TRBJ2-1; maybe TRBD1 (6 bases). The CDR3 is 12 amino acids. CDR1 and CDR2 (germline): MDHEN, SYDVKM. The V gene lost 10 bases and the J gene lost 3 bases, with 10 bases spanning the gap. The CDR3 region has the DNA TGTGCCACGTCAGGGGACTACAATGAGCAGTTCTTC. Its protein is CATSGDYNEQFF.

The CDR3 region is CASSLAYSRQVPEAFF. The CDR3 DNA reads TGCGCCAGCAGCTTGGCCTACTCTAGACAGGTCCCTGAAGCTTTCTTT. The chain links TRBV5-1 to TRBJ1-1; D might be TRBD1 (6 bases). The V and J ends lost 0 bases and 6 bases respectively, with 18 bases between them. CDR1 and CDR2 from the germline V gene are SGHRS and YFSETQ. The CDR3 is 16 amino acids.

The chain carries TRBV7-9 and TRBJ1-4; tentative D call: TRBD1 (6 bases). The V gene lost 3 bases and the J gene lost 2 bases, with 13 bases spanning the gap. The CDR3 is 16 amino acids. The germline V gene has CDR1 SEHNR and CDR2 FQNEAQ (reference sequence). The CDR3 DNA reads as TGTGCCAGCAGCTTCACTAACAGGGTTACTAATGAAAAACTGTTTTTT. It yields the protein CASSFTNRVTNEKLFF.

This CDR3 is CAITGTPGYGYTF. The CDR3 DNA follows: TGTGCCATCACTGGTACCCCTGGATATGGCTACACCTTC. This chain links TRBV10-3 with TRBJ1-2; D uncertain. The V gene lost 7 bases and the J gene lost 5 bases, with 14 bases spanning the gap. CDR1 ENHRY and CDR2 SYGVKD come from the germline V gene. CDR3 length: 13 amino acids.